This T cell receptor beta chain was documented in a study of blood T cell repertoires in COVID-19. Study background: Sites across the United States, Italy and Spain contributed samples from acute and convalescent COVID-19.

Germline CDR1 is MNHNS and CDR2 is SASEGT. V lost 3 bases to trimming and J lost 4 bases, with 6 bases between them. The CDR3 runs 13 residues. In the authors' workflow: How many nucleated cells were present was estimated from reference gene primer amplification. Using immunoSEQ multiplex PCR, the repertoire was profiled, and TCRdb retains in-frame clones only, with some absent. The DNA was the basis for D and trimming; V, J and clone size are from that table. The data show 95,000 or so clones, with approximately 80% seen just once and about 24% held by the top ten. The chain recombines TRBV6-1 with TRBJ2-2; D uncertain. The origin of this receptor is a human donor in a cohort sampled during active COVID-19. The material sequenced was peripheral blood. CDR3 DNA sequence: TGTGCCAGCAGTGATGCGGTCACCGGGGAGCTGTTTTTT. It encodes CASSDAVTGELFF.